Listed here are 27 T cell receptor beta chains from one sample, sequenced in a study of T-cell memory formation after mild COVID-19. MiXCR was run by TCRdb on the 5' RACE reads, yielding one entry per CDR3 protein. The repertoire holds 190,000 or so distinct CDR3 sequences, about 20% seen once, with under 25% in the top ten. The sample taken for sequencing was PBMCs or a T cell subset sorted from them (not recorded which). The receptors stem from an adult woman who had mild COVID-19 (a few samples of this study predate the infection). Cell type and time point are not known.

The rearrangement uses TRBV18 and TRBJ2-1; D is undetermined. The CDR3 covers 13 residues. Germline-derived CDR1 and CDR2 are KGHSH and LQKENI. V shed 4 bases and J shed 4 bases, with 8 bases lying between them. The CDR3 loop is CASSREDYNEQFF. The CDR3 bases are TGTGCCAGCTCACGCGAGGATTACAATGAGCAGTTCTTC. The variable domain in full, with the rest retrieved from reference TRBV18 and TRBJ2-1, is NAGVMQNPRHLVRRRGQEARLRCSPMKGHSHVYWYRQLPEEGLKFMVYLQKENIIDESGMPKERFSAEFPKEGPSILRIQQVVRGDSAAYFCASSREDYNEQFFGPGTRLTVL.

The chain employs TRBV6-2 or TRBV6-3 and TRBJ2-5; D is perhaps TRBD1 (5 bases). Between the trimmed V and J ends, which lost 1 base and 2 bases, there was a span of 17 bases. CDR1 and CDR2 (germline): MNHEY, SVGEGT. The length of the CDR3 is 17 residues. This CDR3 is CASSYWQGGVGQETQYF. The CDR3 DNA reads TGTGCCAGCAGTTACTGGCAGGGTGGAGTAGGGCAAGAGACCCAGTACTTC.

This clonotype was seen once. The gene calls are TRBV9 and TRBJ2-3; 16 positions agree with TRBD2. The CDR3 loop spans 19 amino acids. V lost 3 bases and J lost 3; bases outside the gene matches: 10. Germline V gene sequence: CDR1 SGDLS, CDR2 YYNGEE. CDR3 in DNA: TGTGCCAGCAGCGGACCCGGGACTAGCGGGAGGGCCCTGACAGATACGCAGTATTTT. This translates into CASSGPGTSGRALTDTQYF.

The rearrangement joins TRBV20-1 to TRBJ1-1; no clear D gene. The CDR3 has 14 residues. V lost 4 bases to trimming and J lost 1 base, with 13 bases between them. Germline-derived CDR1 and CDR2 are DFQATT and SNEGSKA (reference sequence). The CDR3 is CSAKPSGWNTEAFF. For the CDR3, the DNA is TGCAGTGCTAAACCCTCCGGTTGGAACACTGAAGCTTTCTTT.

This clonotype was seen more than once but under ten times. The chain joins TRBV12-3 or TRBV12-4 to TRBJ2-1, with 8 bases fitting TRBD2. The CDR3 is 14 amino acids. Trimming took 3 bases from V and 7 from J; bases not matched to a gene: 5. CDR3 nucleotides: TGTGCCAGCAGTTTCTGGGGACTAGAAAATGAGCAGTTCTTC. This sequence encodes CASSFWGLENEQFF.

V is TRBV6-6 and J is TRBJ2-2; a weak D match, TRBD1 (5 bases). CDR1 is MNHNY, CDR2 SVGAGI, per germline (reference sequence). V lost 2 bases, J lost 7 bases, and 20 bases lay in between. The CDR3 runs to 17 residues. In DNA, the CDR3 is TGTGCCAGCAGTTACCCAATTCTGGGGCAGTTTGACGGGGAGCTGTTTTTT. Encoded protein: CASSYPILGQFDGELFF.

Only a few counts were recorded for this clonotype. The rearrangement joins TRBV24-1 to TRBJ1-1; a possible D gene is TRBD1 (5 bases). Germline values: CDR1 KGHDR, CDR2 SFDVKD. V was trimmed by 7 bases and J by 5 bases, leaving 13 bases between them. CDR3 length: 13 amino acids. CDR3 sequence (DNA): TGTGCCACCAGCTCGACAGAGGGAACTGAAGCTTTCTTT. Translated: CATSSTEGTEAFF.

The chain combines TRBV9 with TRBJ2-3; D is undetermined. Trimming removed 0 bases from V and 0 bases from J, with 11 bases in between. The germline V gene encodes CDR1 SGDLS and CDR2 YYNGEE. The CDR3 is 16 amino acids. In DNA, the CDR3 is TGTGCCAGCAGCGTAGCCTCTACAGTTAGCACAGATACGCAGTATTTT. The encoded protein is CASSVASTVSTDTQYF.

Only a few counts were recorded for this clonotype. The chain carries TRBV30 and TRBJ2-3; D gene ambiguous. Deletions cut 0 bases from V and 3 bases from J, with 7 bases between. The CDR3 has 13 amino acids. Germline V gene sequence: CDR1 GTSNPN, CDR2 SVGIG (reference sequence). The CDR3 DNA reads TGTGCCTGGAGTGTTTTGTGGACAGATACGCAGTATTTT. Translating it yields CAWSVLWTDTQYF.

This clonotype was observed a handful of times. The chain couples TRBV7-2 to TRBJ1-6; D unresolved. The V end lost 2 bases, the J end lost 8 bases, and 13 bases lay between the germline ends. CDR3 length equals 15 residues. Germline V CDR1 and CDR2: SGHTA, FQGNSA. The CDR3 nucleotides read TGTGCCAGCAGCTTACGGGCGGTACATGATTCACCCCTCCACTTT. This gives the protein CASSLRAVHDSPLHF.

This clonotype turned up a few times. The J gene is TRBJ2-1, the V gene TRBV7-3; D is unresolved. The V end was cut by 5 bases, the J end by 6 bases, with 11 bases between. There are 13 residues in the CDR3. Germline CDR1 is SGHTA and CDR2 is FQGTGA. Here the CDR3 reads CASSPPSGNEQFF. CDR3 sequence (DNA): TGTGCCAGCAGCCCGCCTTCGGGCAATGAGCAGTTCTTC. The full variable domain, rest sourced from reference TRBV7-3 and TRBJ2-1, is GAGVSQTPSNKVTEKGKYVELRCDPISGHTALYWYRQSLGQGPEFLIYFQGTGAADDSGLPNDRFFAVRPEGSVSTLKIQRTERGDSAVYLCASSPPSGNEQFFGPGTRLTVL.

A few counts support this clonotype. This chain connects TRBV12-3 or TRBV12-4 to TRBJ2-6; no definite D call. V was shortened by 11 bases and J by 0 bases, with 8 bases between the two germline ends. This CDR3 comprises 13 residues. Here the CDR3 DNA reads TGTGCCGCACGGAGCTCTGGGGCCAACGTCCTGACTTTC. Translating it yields CAARSSGANVLTF.

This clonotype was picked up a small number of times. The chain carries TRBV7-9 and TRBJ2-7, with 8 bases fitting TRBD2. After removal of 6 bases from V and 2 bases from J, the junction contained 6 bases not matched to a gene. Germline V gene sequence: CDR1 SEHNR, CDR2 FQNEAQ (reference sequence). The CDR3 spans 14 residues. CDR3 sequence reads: CASSGAGAPYEQYF. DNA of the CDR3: TGTGCCAGCAGTGGAGCGGGAGCGCCCTACGAGCAGTACTTC.

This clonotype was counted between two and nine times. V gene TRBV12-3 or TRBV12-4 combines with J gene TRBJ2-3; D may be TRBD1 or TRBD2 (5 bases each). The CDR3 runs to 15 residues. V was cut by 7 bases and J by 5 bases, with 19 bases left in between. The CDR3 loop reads CASTKVGEREDTQYF. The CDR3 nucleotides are TGTGCCAGCACCAAGGTGGGGGAGAGGGAAGATACGCAGTATTTT.

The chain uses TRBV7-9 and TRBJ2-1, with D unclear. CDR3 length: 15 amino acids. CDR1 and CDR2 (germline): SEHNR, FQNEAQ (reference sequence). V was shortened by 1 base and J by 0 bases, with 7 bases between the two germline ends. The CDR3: CASSLDRGSYNEQFF. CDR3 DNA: TGTGCCAGCAGCTTAGATCGAGGCTCCTACAATGAGCAGTTCTTC.

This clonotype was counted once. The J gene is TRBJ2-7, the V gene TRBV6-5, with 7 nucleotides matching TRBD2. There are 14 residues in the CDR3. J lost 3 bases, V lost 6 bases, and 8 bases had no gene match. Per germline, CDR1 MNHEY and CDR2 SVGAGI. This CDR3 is CASSNGGRGYEQYF. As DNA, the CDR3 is TGTGCCAGCAGCAACGGGGGGAGAGGCTACGAGCAGTACTTC.

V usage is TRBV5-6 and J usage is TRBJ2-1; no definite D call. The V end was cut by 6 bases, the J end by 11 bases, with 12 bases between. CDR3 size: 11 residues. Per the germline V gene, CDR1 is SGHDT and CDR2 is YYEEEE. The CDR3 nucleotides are TGTGCCAGCACTCTTGGGATGAAGCAGTTCTTC. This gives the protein CASTLGMKQFF.

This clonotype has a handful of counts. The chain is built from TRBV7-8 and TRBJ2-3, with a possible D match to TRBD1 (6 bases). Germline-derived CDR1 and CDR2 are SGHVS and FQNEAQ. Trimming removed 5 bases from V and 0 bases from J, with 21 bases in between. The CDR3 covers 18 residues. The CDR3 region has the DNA TGTGCCAGCAGCCAAATCAGGGGTCAGCTCCTCAGCACAGATACGCAGTATTTT. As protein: CASSQIRGQLLSTDTQYF. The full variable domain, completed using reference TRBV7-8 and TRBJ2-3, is GAGVSQSPRYKVAKRGQDVALRCDPISGHVSLFWYQQALGQGPEFLTYFQNEAQLDKSGLPSDRFFAERPEGSVSTLKIQRTQQEDSAVYLCASSQIRGQLLSTDTQYFGPGTRLTVL.

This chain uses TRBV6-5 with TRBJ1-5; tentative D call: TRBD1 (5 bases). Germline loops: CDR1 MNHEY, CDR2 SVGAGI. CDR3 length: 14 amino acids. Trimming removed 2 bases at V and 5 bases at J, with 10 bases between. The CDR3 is CASSYAARDQPQHF. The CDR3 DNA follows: TGTGCCAGCAGTTACGCTGCCAGGGATCAGCCCCAGCATTTT.

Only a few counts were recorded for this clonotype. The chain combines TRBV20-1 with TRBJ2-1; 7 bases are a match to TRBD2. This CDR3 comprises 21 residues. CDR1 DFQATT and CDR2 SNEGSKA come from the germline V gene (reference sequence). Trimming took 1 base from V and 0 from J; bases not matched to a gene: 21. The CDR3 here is CSARGLDLASGPGSSYNEQFF. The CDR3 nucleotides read TGCAGTGCTAGAGGATTAGATTTAGCTAGCGGTCCCGGGAGCTCCTACAATGAGCAGTTCTTC.

The CDR3 reads CSVLAGGPYEQYF. The CDR3 DNA reads TGCAGCGTTCTGGCGGGAGGCCCCTACGAGCAGTACTTC. V and J are TRBV29-1 and TRBJ2-7; 8 nucleotides match TRBD2. V shed 5 bases, J shed 2 bases, and the junction held 5 bases outside the gene matches. The germline CDR1 and CDR2 sequences are SQVTM and ANQGSEA. The CDR3 consists of 13 residues.

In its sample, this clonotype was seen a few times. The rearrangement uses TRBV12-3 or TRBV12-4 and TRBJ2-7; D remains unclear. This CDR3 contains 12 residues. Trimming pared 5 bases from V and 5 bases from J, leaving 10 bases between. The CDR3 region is CASSPDPHEQYF. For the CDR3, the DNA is TGTGCCAGCAGTCCAGACCCCCACGAGCAGTACTTC.

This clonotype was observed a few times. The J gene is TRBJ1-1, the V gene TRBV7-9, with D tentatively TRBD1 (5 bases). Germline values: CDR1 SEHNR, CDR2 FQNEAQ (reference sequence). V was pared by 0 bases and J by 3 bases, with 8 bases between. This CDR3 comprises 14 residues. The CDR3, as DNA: TGTGCCAGCAGCTTAGCAGGGGTCGACACTGAAGCTTTCTTT. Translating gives CASSLAGVDTEAFF.

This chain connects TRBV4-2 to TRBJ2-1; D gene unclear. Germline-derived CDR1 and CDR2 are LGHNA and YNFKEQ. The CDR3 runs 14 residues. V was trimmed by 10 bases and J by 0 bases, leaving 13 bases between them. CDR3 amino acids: CATNGGNSYNEQFF. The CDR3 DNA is TGTGCCACGAACGGCGGAAACTCCTACAATGAGCAGTTCTTC.

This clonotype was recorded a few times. In nucleotides, the CDR3 is TGTGCCAGTAGTTCCCCACGGGACCAATCTATCTACGAGCAGTACTTC. Protein product: CASSSPRDQSIYEQYF. The rearrangement uses TRBV19 and TRBJ2-7; D tentatively reads TRBD1 or TRBD2 (5 bases each). V was cut by 5 bases and J by 3 bases, with 20 bases left in between. Germline V gives CDR1 LNHDA, CDR2 SQIVND (reference sequence). The CDR3 has 16 residues.

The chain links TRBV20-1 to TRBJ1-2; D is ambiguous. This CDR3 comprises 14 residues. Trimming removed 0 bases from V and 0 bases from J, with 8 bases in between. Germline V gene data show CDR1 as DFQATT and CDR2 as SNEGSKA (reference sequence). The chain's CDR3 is CSARDRKTNYGYTF. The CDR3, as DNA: TGCAGTGCTAGAGATCGTAAGACTAACTATGGCTACACCTTC.

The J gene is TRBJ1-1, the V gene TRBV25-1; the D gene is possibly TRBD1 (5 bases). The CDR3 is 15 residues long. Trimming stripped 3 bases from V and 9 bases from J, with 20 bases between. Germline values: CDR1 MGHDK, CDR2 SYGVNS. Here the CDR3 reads CASSENLGTYGQAFF. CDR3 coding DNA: TGTGCCAGCAGTGAGAACCTTGGGACCTACGGGCAAGCTTTCTTT.